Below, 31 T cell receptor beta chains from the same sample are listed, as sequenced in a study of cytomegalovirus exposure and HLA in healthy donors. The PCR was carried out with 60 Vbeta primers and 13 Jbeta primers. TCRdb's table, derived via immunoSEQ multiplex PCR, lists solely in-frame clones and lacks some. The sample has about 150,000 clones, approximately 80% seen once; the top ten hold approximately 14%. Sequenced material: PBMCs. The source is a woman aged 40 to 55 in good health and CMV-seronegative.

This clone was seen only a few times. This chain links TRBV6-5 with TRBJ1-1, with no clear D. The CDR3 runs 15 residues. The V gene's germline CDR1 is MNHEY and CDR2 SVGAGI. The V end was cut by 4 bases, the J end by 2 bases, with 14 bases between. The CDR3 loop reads CASSSSGNLNTEAFF. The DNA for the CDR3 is TGTGCCAGCAGTTCCTCCGGGAACCTAAACACTGAAGCTTTCTTT.

The CDR3: CASSSPGAHYNQPQHF. CDR3 DNA: TGTGCCAGCAGCTCTCCAGGGGCGCACTACAATCAGCCCCAGCATTTT. V and J are TRBV5-4 and TRBJ1-5; D may be TRBD1 (6 bases). Trimming cost V 3 bases and J 3 bases, with 16 bases left between them. Per the germline V gene, CDR1 is SGHNT and CDR2 is YYREEE (reference sequence). CDR3 length equals 16 residues.

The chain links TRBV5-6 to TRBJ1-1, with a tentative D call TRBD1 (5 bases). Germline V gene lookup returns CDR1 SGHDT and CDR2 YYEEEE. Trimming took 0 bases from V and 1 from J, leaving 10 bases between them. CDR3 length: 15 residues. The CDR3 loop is CASSLEEGPNTEAFF. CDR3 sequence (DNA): TGTGCCAGCAGCTTGGAGGAGGGGCCGAACACTGAAGCTTTCTTT.

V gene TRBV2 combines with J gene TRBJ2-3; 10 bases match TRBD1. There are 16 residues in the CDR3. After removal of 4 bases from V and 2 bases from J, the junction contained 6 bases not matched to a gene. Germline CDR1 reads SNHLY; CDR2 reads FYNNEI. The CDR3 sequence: CASSGRDRGPTDTQYF. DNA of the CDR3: TGTGCCAGCAGTGGCCGGGACAGGGGACCCACAGATACGCAGTATTTT.

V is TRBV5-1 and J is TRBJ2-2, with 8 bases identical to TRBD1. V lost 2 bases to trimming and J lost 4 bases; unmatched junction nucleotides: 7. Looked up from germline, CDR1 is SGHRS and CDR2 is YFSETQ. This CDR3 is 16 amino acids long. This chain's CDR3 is CASSFTGTGITGELFF. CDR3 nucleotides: TGCGCCAGCAGCTTTACCGGGACAGGTATCACCGGGGAGCTGTTTTTT.

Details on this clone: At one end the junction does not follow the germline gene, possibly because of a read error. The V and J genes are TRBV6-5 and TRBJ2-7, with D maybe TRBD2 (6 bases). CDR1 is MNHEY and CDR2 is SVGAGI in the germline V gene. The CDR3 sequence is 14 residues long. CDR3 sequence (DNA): TGTGCCAGCAGTTACTCGAATTTGAGACGCGGGACGATCTTC. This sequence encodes CASSYSNLRRGTIF.

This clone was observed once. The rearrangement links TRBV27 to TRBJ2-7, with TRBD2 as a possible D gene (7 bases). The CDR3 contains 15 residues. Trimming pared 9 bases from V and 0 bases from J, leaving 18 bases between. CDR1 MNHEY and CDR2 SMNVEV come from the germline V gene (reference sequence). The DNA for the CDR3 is TGTGCCAGTGCGTTGGGGGGGGCTTCCTCCTACGAGCAGTACTTC. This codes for CASALGGASSYEQYF.

The CDR3 protein is CARNGTGETQYF. The CDR3 coding sequence is TGTGCCAGGAATGGTACCGGAGAGACCCAGTACTTC. The gene calls are TRBV7-3 and TRBJ2-5, with unresolved D. Deletions cut 9 bases from V and 4 bases from J, with 12 bases between. Germline V gene sequence: CDR1 SGHTA, CDR2 FQGTGA. The CDR3 totals 12 residues. The full variable domain, its missing parts supplied by reference TRBV7-3 and TRBJ2-5, is GAGVSQTPSNKVTEKGKYVELRCDPISGHTALYWYRQSLGQGPEFLIYFQGTGAADDSGLPNDRFFAVRPEGSVSTLKIQRTERGDSAVYLCARNGTGETQYFGPGTRLLVL.

CDR3 amino acids: CASSYSLASNTGELFF. The CDR3 DNA reads TGTGCCAGCAGTTACTCTCTAGCGTCTAACACCGGGGAGCTGTTTTTT. This rearrangement joins TRBV6-5 to TRBJ2-2; a weak D match, TRBD2 (6 bases). Germline V gives CDR1 MNHEY, CDR2 SVGAGI. V shed 0 bases and J shed 2 bases, with 10 bases lying between them. The CDR3 loop spans 16 amino acids.

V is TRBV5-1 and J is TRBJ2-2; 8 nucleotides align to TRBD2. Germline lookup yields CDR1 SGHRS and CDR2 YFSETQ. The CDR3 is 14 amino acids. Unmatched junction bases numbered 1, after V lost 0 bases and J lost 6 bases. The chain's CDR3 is CASSLAGGPGELFF. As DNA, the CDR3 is TGCGCCAGCAGCTTGGCGGGGGGGCCCGGGGAGCTGTTTTTT.

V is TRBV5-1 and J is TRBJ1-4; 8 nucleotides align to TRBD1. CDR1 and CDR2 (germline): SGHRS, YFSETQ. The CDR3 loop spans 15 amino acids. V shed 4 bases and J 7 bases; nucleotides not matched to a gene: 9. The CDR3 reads CASSPRTGPTEKLFF. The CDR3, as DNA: TGCGCCAGCAGCCCCCGGACAGGGCCGACTGAAAAACTGTTTTTT.

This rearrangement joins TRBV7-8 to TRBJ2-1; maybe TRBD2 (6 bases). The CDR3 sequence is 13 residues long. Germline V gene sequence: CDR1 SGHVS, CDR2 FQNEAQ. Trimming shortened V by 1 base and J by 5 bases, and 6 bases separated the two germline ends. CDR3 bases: TGTGCCAGCAGCTTAGGGACTAACAATGAGCAGTTCTTC. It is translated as CASSLGTNNEQFF.

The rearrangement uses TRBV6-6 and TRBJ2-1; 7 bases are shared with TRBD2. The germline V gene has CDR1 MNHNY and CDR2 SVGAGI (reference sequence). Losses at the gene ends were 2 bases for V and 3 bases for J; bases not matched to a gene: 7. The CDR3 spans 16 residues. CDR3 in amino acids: CASSYPPGGGYNEQFF. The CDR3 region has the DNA TGTGCCAGCAGTTACCCCCCTGGGGGGGGCTACAATGAGCAGTTCTTC.

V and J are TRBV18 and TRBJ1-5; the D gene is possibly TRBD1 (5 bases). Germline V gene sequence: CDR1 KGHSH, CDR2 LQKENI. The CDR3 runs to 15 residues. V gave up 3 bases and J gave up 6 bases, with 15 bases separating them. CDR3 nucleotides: TGTGCCAGCTCACCCCAAGCTGCAGGGTTTCAGCCCCAGCATTTT. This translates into CASSPQAAGFQPQHF.

The CDR3 DNA is TGTGCCAGCAGTCTCGGACTAGCGGCAGATTCCTACGAGCAGTACTTC. Its protein product is CASSLGLAADSYEQYF. The chain employs TRBV7-8 and TRBJ2-7; 10 positions match TRBD2. V lost 6 bases, J lost 1 base, and 9 bases stayed unmatched. Germline loops: CDR1 SGHVS, CDR2 FQNEAQ. This CDR3 region has 16 residues.

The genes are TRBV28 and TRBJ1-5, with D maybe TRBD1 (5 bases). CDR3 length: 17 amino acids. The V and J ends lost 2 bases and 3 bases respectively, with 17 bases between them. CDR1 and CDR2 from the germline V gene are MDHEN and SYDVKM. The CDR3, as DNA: TGTGCCAGCAGTTTAGACCGGGACTTTAGAAACAATCAGCCCCAGCATTTT. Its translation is CASSLDRDFRNNQPQHF.

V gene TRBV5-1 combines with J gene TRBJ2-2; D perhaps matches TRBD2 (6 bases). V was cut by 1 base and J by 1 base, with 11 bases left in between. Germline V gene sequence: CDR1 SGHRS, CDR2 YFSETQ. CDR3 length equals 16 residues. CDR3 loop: CASSLRASENTGELFF. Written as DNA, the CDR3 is TGCGCCAGCAGCTTGAGGGCTAGCGAGAACACCGGGGAGCTGTTTTTT.

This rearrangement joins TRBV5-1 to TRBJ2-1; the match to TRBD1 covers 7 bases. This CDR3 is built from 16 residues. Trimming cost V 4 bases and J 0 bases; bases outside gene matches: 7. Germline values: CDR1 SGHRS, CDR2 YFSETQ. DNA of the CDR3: TGCGCCAGCAGCCCCGAGGGACAGAGCTCCTACAATGAGCAGTTCTTC. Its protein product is CASSPEGQSSYNEQFF.

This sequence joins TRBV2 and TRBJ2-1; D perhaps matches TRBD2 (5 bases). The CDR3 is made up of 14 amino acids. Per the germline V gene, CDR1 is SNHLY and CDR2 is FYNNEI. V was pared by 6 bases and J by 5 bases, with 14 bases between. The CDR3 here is CASRARRGNNEQFF. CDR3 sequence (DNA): TGTGCCAGCAGAGCCCGACGGGGTAACAATGAGCAGTTCTTC.

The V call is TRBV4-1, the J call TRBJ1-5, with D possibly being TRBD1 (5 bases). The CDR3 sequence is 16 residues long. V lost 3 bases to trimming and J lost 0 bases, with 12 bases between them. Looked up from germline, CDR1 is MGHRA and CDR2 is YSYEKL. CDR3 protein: CASSQGTVYSNQPQHF. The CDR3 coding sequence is TGCGCCAGCAGCCAGGGGACTGTCTATAGCAATCAGCCCCAGCATTTT.

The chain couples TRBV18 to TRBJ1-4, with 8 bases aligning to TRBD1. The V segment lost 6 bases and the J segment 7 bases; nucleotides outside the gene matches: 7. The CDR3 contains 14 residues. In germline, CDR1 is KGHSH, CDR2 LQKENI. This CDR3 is CASSPDRGIEKLFF. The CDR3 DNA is TGTGCCAGCTCCCCCGACAGGGGTATTGAAAAACTGTTTTTT.

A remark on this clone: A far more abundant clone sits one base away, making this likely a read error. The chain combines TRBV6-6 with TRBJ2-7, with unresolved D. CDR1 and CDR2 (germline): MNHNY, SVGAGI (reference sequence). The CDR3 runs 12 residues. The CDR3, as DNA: TGTGCCGGCAGTTACGAACTATACGAGCAGTACTTC. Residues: CAGSYELYEQYF.

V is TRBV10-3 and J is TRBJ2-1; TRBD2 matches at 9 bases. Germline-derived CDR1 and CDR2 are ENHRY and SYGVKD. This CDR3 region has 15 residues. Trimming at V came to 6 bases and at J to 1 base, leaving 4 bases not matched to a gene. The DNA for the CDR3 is TGTGCCATCAGACCGGGACTAGCTTCCTACAATGAGCAGTTCTTC. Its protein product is CAIRPGLASYNEQFF.

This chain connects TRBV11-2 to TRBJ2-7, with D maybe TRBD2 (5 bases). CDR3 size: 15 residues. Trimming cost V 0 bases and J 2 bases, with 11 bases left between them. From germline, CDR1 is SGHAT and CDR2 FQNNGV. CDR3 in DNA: TGTGCCAGCAGCTTAGATCGAGGGTACGCCTACGAGCAGTACTTC. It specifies CASSLDRGYAYEQYF.

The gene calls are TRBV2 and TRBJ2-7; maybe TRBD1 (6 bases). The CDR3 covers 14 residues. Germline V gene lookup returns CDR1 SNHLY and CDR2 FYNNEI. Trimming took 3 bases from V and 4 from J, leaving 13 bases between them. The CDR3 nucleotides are TGTGCCAGCAGTGAGAACAGGGTTGGGTACGAGCAGTACTTC. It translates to CASSENRVGYEQYF. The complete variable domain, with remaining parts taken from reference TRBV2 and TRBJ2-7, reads EPEVTQTPSHQVTQMGQEVILRCVPISNHLYFYWYRQILGQKVEFLVSFYNNEISEKSEIFDDQFSVERPDGSNFTLKIRSTKLEDSAMYFCASSENRVGYEQYFGPGTRLTVT.

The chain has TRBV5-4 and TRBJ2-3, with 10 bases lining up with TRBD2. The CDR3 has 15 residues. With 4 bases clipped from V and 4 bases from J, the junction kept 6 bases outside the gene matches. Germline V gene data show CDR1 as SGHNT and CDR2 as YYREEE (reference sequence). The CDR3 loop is CASSPSGGVADTQYF. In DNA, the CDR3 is TGTGCCAGCAGCCCCAGCGGGGGGGTCGCAGATACGCAGTATTTT.

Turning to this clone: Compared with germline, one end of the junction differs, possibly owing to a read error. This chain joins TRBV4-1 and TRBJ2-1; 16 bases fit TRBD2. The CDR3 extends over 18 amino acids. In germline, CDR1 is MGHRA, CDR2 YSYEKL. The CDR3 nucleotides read TGCGCCAGCAGCCCGGGACTAGCGGGAGGGCCTACCTGGGGGACAGTAGTCTTC. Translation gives CASSPGLAGGPTWGTVVF.

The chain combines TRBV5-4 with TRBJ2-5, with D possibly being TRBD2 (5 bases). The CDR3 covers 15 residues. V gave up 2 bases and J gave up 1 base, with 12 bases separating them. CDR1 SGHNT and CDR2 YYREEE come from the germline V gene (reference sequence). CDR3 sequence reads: CASSFMSGGQETQYF. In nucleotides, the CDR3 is TGTGCCAGCAGCTTTATGAGCGGAGGCCAAGAGACCCAGTACTTC.

The chain's CDR3 is CASRSQGPNTEAFF. Here the CDR3 DNA reads TGTGCCAGCAGATCTCAGGGTCCCAACACTGAAGCTTTCTTT. V usage is TRBV6-5 and J usage is TRBJ1-1, with D possibly being TRBD1 (5 bases). Germline CDR1 reads MNHEY; CDR2 reads SVGAGI. The CDR3 runs to 14 residues. The V end lost 6 bases, the J end lost 2 bases, and 13 bases lay between the germline ends.

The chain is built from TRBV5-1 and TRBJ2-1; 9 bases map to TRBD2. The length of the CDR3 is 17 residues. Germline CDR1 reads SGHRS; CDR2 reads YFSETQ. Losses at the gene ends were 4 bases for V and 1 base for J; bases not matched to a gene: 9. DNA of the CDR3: TGCGCCAGCAGCACTTGGACTAGCGTGGGTTCCTACAATGAGCAGTTCTTC. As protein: CASSTWTSVGSYNEQFF.

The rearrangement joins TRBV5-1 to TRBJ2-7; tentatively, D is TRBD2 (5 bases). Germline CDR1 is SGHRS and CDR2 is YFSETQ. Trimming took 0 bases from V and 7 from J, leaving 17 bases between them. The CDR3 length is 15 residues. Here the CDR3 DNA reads TGCGCCAGCAGCTTGGTTAGCGTAATCACGGGGGAGCAGTACTTC. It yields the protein CASSLVSVITGEQYF. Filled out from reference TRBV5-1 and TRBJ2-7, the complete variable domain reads KAGVTQTPRYLIKTRGQQVTLSCSPISGHRSVSWYQQTPGQGLQFLFEYFSETQRNKGNFPGRFSGRQFSNSRSEMNVSTLELGDSALYLCASSLVSVITGEQYFGPGTRLTVT.